These T cell receptor beta chains were read from a single sample in a study of blood T cells in healthy people across ages. TCRdb re-analysed the 5' RACE reads in MiXCR, keeping a single row per CDR3 protein. This table holds roughly 800,000 distinct CDR3 sequences, 20% to 25% found once. This sample was also put to use in a study of T cells of mothers and their children.

The sample was blood. These TCRs come from a boy aged 10-17 years in good health. Both conserved end residues are part of each CDR3. D genes are given only for firm matches. Expanded clones get a size class; other rows say once, few or many, or leave the size out.

D gene: .
J gene: TRBJ1-1
clone size: .
CDR3 length: 13
V gene: TRBV5-1
CDR3 DNA: TGCGCCAGCAGCCCGTGGACGGCGGAAGGAGCTTTCTTT
CDR3 protein: CASSPWTAEGAFF

D gene: .
J gene: TRBJ2-1
clone size: few
CDR3 length: 16
V gene: TRBV4-2
CDR3 DNA: TGTGCCAGCAGCCAAGATGGCGGAGACTCCTACAATGAGCAGTTCTTC
CDR3 protein: CASSQDGGDSYNEQFF

D gene: TRBD1
J gene: TRBJ2-1
clone size: .
CDR3 length: 16
V gene: TRBV4-2
CDR3 DNA: TGTGCCAGCAGCCAAGAGACCGGGACAGGGTCGCATGAGCAGTTCTTC
CDR3 protein: CASSQETGTGSHEQFF

D gene: .
J gene: TRBJ2-5
clone size: few
CDR3 length: 13
V gene: TRBV9
CDR3 DNA: TGTGCCAGCAGCGTACAGGGGGGGGAGACCCAGTACTTC
CDR3 protein: CASSVQGGETQYF

D gene: TRBD2
J gene: TRBJ2-1
clone size: .
CDR3 length: 18
V gene: TRBV28
CDR3 DNA: TGTGCCAGCAGCCTGGGACTAGCGGACCTTCTCCCTGACAATGAGCAGTTCTTC
CDR3 protein: CASSLGLADLLPDNEQFF

D gene: .
J gene: TRBJ2-5
clone size: few
CDR3 length: 15
V gene: TRBV7-2
CDR3 DNA: TGTGCCAGCAGACTATACGACGGGACGGGAGAGACCCAGTACTTC
CDR3 protein: CASRLYDGTGETQYF

D gene: .
J gene: TRBJ2-5
clone size: .
CDR3 length: 13
V gene: TRBV29-1
CDR3 DNA: TGCAGCGTTGGCTGGGCAGACGAAGAGACCCAGTACTTC
CDR3 protein: CSVGWADEETQYF

D gene: TRBD2
J gene: TRBJ2-1
clone size: .
CDR3 length: 16
V gene: TRBV9
CDR3 DNA: TGTGCCAGCAGCCGACTAGCGGGAGGCGGATACAATGAGCAGTTCTTC
CDR3 protein: CASSRLAGGGYNEQFF

D gene: .
J gene: TRBJ2-5
clone size: .
CDR3 length: 15
V gene: TRBV6-2/TRBV6-3
CDR3 DNA: TGTGCCAGCAGTTACCCCAGGGACCACCAAGAGACCCAGTACTTC
CDR3 protein: CASSYPRDHQETQYF

D gene: TRBD1
J gene: TRBJ1-2
clone size: .
CDR3 length: 14
V gene: TRBV24-1
CDR3 DNA: TGTACCACCAGCTCTTGGACAGGCCCGGGAGGCTACACCTTC
CDR3 protein: CTTSSWTGPGGYTF

D gene: TRBD1
J gene: TRBJ2-4
clone size: few
CDR3 length: 12
V gene: TRBV29-1
CDR3 DNA: TGCAGCGGTGTGGACAGGGGTGACATTCAGTACTTC
CDR3 protein: CSGVDRGDIQYF

D gene: TRBD1
J gene: TRBJ2-3
clone size: few
CDR3 length: 14
V gene: TRBV12-3/TRBV12-4
CDR3 DNA: TGTGCCAGCAGTACAGACAGGGAGACAGATACGCAGTATTTT
CDR3 protein: CASSTDRETDTQYF

D gene: TRBD1
J gene: TRBJ1-4
clone size: few
CDR3 length: 13
V gene: TRBV6-5
CDR3 DNA: TGTGCCAGCAGTGGGGACAGACAGGAAAAACTGTTTTTT
CDR3 protein: CASSGDRQEKLFF

D gene: .
J gene: TRBJ1-2
clone size: .
CDR3 length: 14
V gene: TRBV4-3
CDR3 DNA: TGCGCCAGCAGCCAATCAAAGGAGGGCTATGGCTACACCTTC
CDR3 protein: CASSQSKEGYGYTF

D gene: .
J gene: TRBJ2-4
clone size: few
CDR3 length: 15
V gene: TRBV20-1
CDR3 DNA: TGCAGTGCTCGGAGCCGTGGGGTAGCCAAAAACATTCAGTACTTC
CDR3 protein: CSARSRGVAKNIQYF

D gene: TRBD1
J gene: TRBJ2-3
clone size: .
CDR3 length: 16
V gene: TRBV4-3
CDR3 DNA: TGCGCCAGCAGCCAAGACTACAGGGGGCAGGCAGATACGCAGTATTTT
CDR3 protein: CASSQDYRGQADTQYF

D gene: TRBD2
J gene: TRBJ2-3
clone size: .
CDR3 length: 17
V gene: TRBV7-2
CDR3 DNA: TGTGCCAGCAGCTTTGGGCTAGCGGGAGGTATCACAGATACGCAGTATTTT
CDR3 protein: CASSFGLAGGITDTQYF

D gene: .
J gene: TRBJ2-2
clone size: once
CDR3 length: 15
V gene: TRBV4-3
CDR3 DNA: TGCGCCAGCAGCCAAGATCTCCCCCCCGTCGGGGAGCTGTTTTTT
CDR3 protein: CASSQDLPPVGELFF

D gene: TRBD1
J gene: TRBJ1-2
clone size: .
CDR3 length: 14
V gene: TRBV2
CDR3 DNA: TGTGCCAGCAGTGAATCTCGACAGGGTGTTGGCTACACCTTC
CDR3 protein: CASSESRQGVGYTF

D gene: .
J gene: TRBJ2-1
clone size: few
CDR3 length: 17
V gene: TRBV11-2
CDR3 DNA: TGTGCCAGCAGCTTAAACTTAAGGCGCGGGGACTACAATGAGCAGTTCTTC
CDR3 protein: CASSLNLRRGDYNEQFF

D gene: TRBD1
J gene: TRBJ1-4
clone size: .
CDR3 length: 16
V gene: TRBV7-9
CDR3 DNA: TGTGCCAGCAGCTTTGGGACAGGGGGCGGCAATGAAAAACTGTTTTTT
CDR3 protein: CASSFGTGGGNEKLFF

D gene: TRBD2
J gene: TRBJ2-3
clone size: few
CDR3 length: 15
V gene: TRBV9
CDR3 DNA: TGTGCCAGCAGCTCATTCGGGGGGACCACAGATACGCAGTATTTT
CDR3 protein: CASSSFGGTTDTQYF

D gene: .
J gene: TRBJ2-5
clone size: .
CDR3 length: 12
V gene: TRBV5-5
CDR3 DNA: TGTGCCAGCAGCTACAGGGTTGAGACCCAGTACTTC
CDR3 protein: CASSYRVETQYF

D gene: TRBD2
J gene: TRBJ2-2
clone size: few
CDR3 length: 16
V gene: TRBV11-3
CDR3 DNA: TGTGCCAGCAGCCACCGGGGGGTTACGAACACCGGGGAGCAGTTTTTT
CDR3 protein: CASSHRGVTNTGEQFF

D gene: .
J gene: TRBJ1-4
clone size: many
CDR3 length: 13
V gene: TRBV3-1
CDR3 DNA: TGTGCCAGCAGCCCCCGGACTAATGAAAAACTGTTTTTT
CDR3 protein: CASSPRTNEKLFF

D gene: .
J gene: TRBJ1-2
clone size: few
CDR3 length: 15
V gene: TRBV19
CDR3 DNA: TGTGCCAGTAGTATTATTCCCGGGGCGGACTATGGCTACACCTTC
CDR3 protein: CASSIIPGADYGYTF

D gene: .
J gene: TRBJ1-2
clone size: .
CDR3 length: 14
V gene: TRBV29-1
CDR3 DNA: TGCAGCGTTGAAGCCCGACAGACCTTCTATGGCTACACCTTC
CDR3 protein: CSVEARQTFYGYTF

D gene: TRBD2
J gene: TRBJ2-1
clone size: .
CDR3 length: 16
V gene: TRBV28
CDR3 DNA: TGTGCCAGCAGTGGAACAGGACTAGCGGGACAACTAGAGCAGTTCTTC
CDR3 protein: CASSGTGLAGQLEQFF

D gene: .
J gene: TRBJ2-3
clone size: few
CDR3 length: 14
V gene: TRBV9
CDR3 DNA: TGTGCCAGCAGCCACGAGGGGTCCACAGATACGCAGTATTTT
CDR3 protein: CASSHEGSTDTQYF

D gene: .
J gene: TRBJ1-2
clone size: few
CDR3 length: 17
V gene: TRBV7-2
CDR3 DNA: TGTGCCAGCAGCTTAGGAGGGGTTTTGGCAGGGGTCAATGGCTACACCTTC
CDR3 protein: CASSLGGVLAGVNGYTF

D gene: .
J gene: TRBJ1-2
clone size: few
CDR3 length: 13
V gene: TRBV7-2
CDR3 DNA: TGTGCCAGCGGCTTATCCCTCAGGGATGGCTACACCTTC
CDR3 protein: CASGLSLRDGYTF

D gene: TRBD2
J gene: TRBJ2-2
clone size: few
CDR3 length: 14
V gene: TRBV27
CDR3 DNA: TGTGCCAGCAGTGTAGCGGGAGGGCCCGGGGAGCTGTTTTTT
CDR3 protein: CASSVAGGPGELFF

D gene: TRBD2
J gene: TRBJ2-7
clone size: .
CDR3 length: 15
V gene: TRBV20-1
CDR3 DNA: TGCAGTGCTAGAGAACGCCTAGCGGGGGGATACGAGCAGTACTTC
CDR3 protein: CSARERLAGGYEQYF

D gene: .
J gene: TRBJ1-1
clone size: few
CDR3 length: 12
V gene: TRBV20-1
CDR3 DNA: TGCAGTGCTAGGTCAAATCCCCCTGGAGCTTTCTTT
CDR3 protein: CSARSNPPGAFF

D gene: .
J gene: TRBJ2-6
clone size: .
CDR3 length: 13
V gene: TRBV29-1
CDR3 DNA: TGCAGCGCCCATAACTCTGGGGCCAACGTCCTGACTTTC
CDR3 protein: CSAHNSGANVLTF

D gene: .
J gene: TRBJ2-7
clone size: .
CDR3 length: 15
V gene: TRBV28
CDR3 DNA: TGTGCCAGCACCTCTCCTCGGACGGGACGGGTCGAGCAGTACTTC
CDR3 protein: CASTSPRTGRVEQYF

D gene: TRBD1
J gene: TRBJ1-2
clone size: many
CDR3 length: 14
V gene: TRBV18
CDR3 DNA: TGTGCCAGCTCACCAGACAGGGGGCTCGATGGCTACACCTTC
CDR3 protein: CASSPDRGLDGYTF

D gene: TRBD1
J gene: TRBJ2-5
clone size: .
CDR3 length: 17
V gene: TRBV29-1
CDR3 DNA: TGCAGCGTTGAAGATGCTCTATCTTGGGACAGGGTGGAGACCCAGTACTTC
CDR3 protein: CSVEDALSWDRVETQYF

D gene: TRBD1
J gene: TRBJ1-2
clone size: .
CDR3 length: 16
V gene: TRBV9
CDR3 DNA: TGTGCCAGCAGCGGAACCGACAGGGGCCGTAGGTATGGCTACACCTTC
CDR3 protein: CASSGTDRGRRYGYTF

D gene: .
J gene: TRBJ2-4
clone size: .
CDR3 length: 15
V gene: TRBV5-1
CDR3 DNA: TGCGCCAGCAGCTTGGAGGGGATTGGCAAAAGCATTCAGTACTTC
CDR3 protein: CASSLEGIGKSIQYF

D gene: TRBD1
J gene: TRBJ2-7
clone size: many
CDR3 length: 14
V gene: TRBV12-3/TRBV12-4
CDR3 DNA: TGTGCCAGCAGTTTAAGGACAGGGACCTACGAGCAGTACTTC
CDR3 protein: CASSLRTGTYEQYF

D gene: TRBD2
J gene: TRBJ2-3
clone size: .
CDR3 length: 14
V gene: TRBV20-1
CDR3 DNA: TGCAGTGCTAGATTTAGCGGGGGGATCGATACGCAGTATTTT
CDR3 protein: CSARFSGGIDTQYF

D gene: .
J gene: TRBJ2-3
clone size: few
CDR3 length: 16
V gene: TRBV18
CDR3 DNA: TGTGCCAGCTCACCACCGATTCGGGGGTGGGCAGATACGCAGTATTTT
CDR3 protein: CASSPPIRGWADTQYF

D gene: .
J gene: TRBJ2-5
clone size: .
CDR3 length: 12
V gene: TRBV20-1
CDR3 DNA: TGCAGCGGCTCCAGCTTACAAGAGACCCAGTACTTC
CDR3 protein: CSGSSLQETQYF

D gene: TRBD2
J gene: TRBJ2-4
clone size: .
CDR3 length: 12
V gene: TRBV29-1
CDR3 DNA: TGCAGCGCTGGGACTAGCGGGAGGGCCGTGTACTTC
CDR3 protein: CSAGTSGRAVYF

D gene: .
J gene: TRBJ1-1
clone size: once
CDR3 length: 13
V gene: TRBV30
CDR3 DNA: TGTGCCTGGACTCAGGGCCTGAACACTGAAGCTTTCTTT
CDR3 protein: CAWTQGLNTEAFF

D gene: TRBD2
J gene: TRBJ2-6
clone size: .
CDR3 length: 24
V gene: TRBV11-1
CDR3 DNA: TGTGCCAGCAGCTTAGCTTTAGCGGGAGCCTCTGACCTTATTTTCGGCTCTGGGGCCAACGTCCTGACTTTC
CDR3 protein: CASSLALAGASDLIFGSGANVLTF

D gene: .
J gene: TRBJ2-2
clone size: .
CDR3 length: 15
V gene: TRBV21-1
CDR3 DNA: TGTGCCAGCAGCAAAGCTTTGGTCTACACCGGGGAGCTGTTTTTT
CDR3 protein: CASSKALVYTGELFF

D gene: TRBD2
J gene: TRBJ2-5
clone size: .
CDR3 length: 14
V gene: TRBV20-1
CDR3 DNA: TGCAGTGCTATACGCCTAGCGGGCCAAGAGACCCAGTACTTC
CDR3 protein: CSAIRLAGQETQYF

D gene: .
J gene: TRBJ2-7
clone size: few
CDR3 length: 15
V gene: TRBV7-6
CDR3 DNA: TGTGCCAGCAGCTTTCTAAAGGGGTTTTCCTACGAGCAGTACTTC
CDR3 protein: CASSFLKGFSYEQYF

D gene: TRBD1
J gene: TRBJ1-3
clone size: .
CDR3 length: 14
V gene: TRBV29-1
CDR3 DNA: TGCAGCGTTGTCTTTACAGGGGTAGGAAACACCATATATTTT
CDR3 protein: CSVVFTGVGNTIYF

D gene: TRBD2
J gene: TRBJ2-3
clone size: .
CDR3 length: 14
V gene: TRBV10-3
CDR3 DNA: TGTGCCACCTCAGCGGGACCCAAAACAGATACGCAGTATTTT
CDR3 protein: CATSAGPKTDTQYF